This is a list of T cell receptor beta chains from one sample in a study of early T cells in non-severe SARS-CoV-2 infection. Using its own MiXCR run on the 5' RACE reads, TCRdb lists one record per CDR3 protein. The repertoire holds more than 85,000 distinct CDR3 sequences, around 13% seen once, with roughly 6.2% in the top ten. The material sequenced was whole blood. These receptors were taken from an adult who was a healthcare worker with PCR-confirmed SARS-CoV-2 infection or an uninfected control (not recorded which). Each CDR3 is given with its conserved first and last residue. A D gene is named only where the DNA matches it firmly. Size is stated for part of the rows, as once, few or many counts, or as a class when the clone is expanded.

J gene: TRBJ2-1
V gene: TRBV9
clone size: .
D gene: TRBD2
CDR3 length: 16
CDR3 protein: CASSVEPAGESSEQFF
CDR3 DNA: TGTGCCAGCAGCGTAGAGCCAGCGGGAGAGAGCAGTGAGCAGTTCTTC

J gene: TRBJ2-1
V gene: TRBV24-1
clone size: many
D gene: TRBD1
CDR3 length: 16
CDR3 protein: CATSDGGTGDQNEQFF
CDR3 DNA: TGTGCCACCAGTGATGGAGGGACAGGGGATCAGAATGAGCAGTTCTTC

J gene: TRBJ2-1
V gene: TRBV18
clone size: .
D gene: TRBD1
CDR3 length: 16
CDR3 protein: CASSPRFLGQNNEQFF
CDR3 DNA: TGTGCCAGCTCACCCAGGTTTCTGGGACAGAACAATGAGCAGTTCTTC

J gene: TRBJ2-1
V gene: TRBV9
clone size: few
D gene: .
CDR3 length: 11
CDR3 protein: CASSEGSEQFF
CDR3 DNA: TGTGCCAGCAGCGAGGGGAGTGAGCAGTTCTTC

J gene: TRBJ2-1
V gene: TRBV19
clone size: many
D gene: TRBD2
CDR3 length: 16
CDR3 protein: CASSSRLAGAYNEQFF
CDR3 DNA: TGTGCCAGTAGTAGTCGTCTAGCGGGAGCCTACAATGAGCAGTTCTTC

J gene: TRBJ1-6
V gene: TRBV4-1
clone size: few
D gene: .
CDR3 length: 13
CDR3 protein: CASSQDSASPLHF
CDR3 DNA: TGCGCCAGCAGCCAAGATTCGGCTTCACCCCTCCACTTT

J gene: TRBJ2-2
V gene: TRBV4-2
clone size: once
D gene: TRBD2
CDR3 length: 18
CDR3 protein: CASSQGVSGSPGTGELFF
CDR3 DNA: TGTGCCAGCAGCCAAGGGGTTAGCGGGAGCCCGGGCACCGGGGAGCTGTTTTTT

J gene: TRBJ1-1
V gene: TRBV11-3
clone size: .
D gene: .
CDR3 length: 14
CDR3 protein: CASSLQGTNTEAFF
CDR3 DNA: TGTGCCAGCAGCTTACAGGGTACGAACACTGAAGCTTTCTTT

J gene: TRBJ1-2
V gene: TRBV20-1
clone size: few
D gene: .
CDR3 length: 16
CDR3 protein: CSARGSLAGSVYGYTF
CDR3 DNA: TGCAGTGCTAGAGGAAGCTTGGCAGGGAGCGTCTATGGCTACACCTTC

J gene: TRBJ2-3
V gene: TRBV7-9
clone size: .
D gene: .
CDR3 length: 13
CDR3 protein: CASSLAGEDTQYF
CDR3 DNA: TGTGCCAGCAGCTTAGCTGGGGAAGATACGCAGTATTTT

J gene: TRBJ1-5
V gene: TRBV10-3
clone size: few
D gene: .
CDR3 length: 13
CDR3 protein: CAIRGGENQPQHF
CDR3 DNA: TGTGCCATCAGGGGTGGTGAAAATCAGCCCCAGCATTTT

J gene: TRBJ2-3
V gene: TRBV7-2
clone size: many
D gene: TRBD2
CDR3 length: 15
CDR3 protein: CASSFVAGEADTQYF
CDR3 DNA: TGTGCCAGCAGCTTTGTAGCGGGAGAGGCGGATACGCAGTATTTT

J gene: TRBJ2-1
V gene: TRBV10-2
clone size: many
D gene: TRBD2
CDR3 length: 14
CDR3 protein: CASRRTSGSGEQFF
CDR3 DNA: TGCGCCAGCAGGCGGACTAGCGGGAGTGGTGAGCAGTTCTTC

J gene: TRBJ2-4
V gene: TRBV7-2
clone size: many
D gene: .
CDR3 length: 15
CDR3 protein: CASSLEVYSKNIQYF
CDR3 DNA: TGTGCCAGCAGCTTAGAGGTTTATTCCAAAAACATTCAGTACTTC

J gene: TRBJ2-1
V gene: TRBV20-1
clone size: .
D gene: .
CDR3 length: 15
CDR3 protein: CSARAYADSYNEQFF
CDR3 DNA: TGCAGTGCTAGAGCGTACGCGGACTCCTACAATGAGCAGTTCTTC

J gene: TRBJ2-7
V gene: TRBV12-3/TRBV12-4
clone size: .
D gene: .
CDR3 length: 15
CDR3 protein: CASSFQQGSSYEQYF
CDR3 DNA: TGTGCCAGCAGTTTTCAACAGGGAAGCTCCTACGAGCAGTACTTC

J gene: TRBJ2-1
V gene: TRBV12-3/TRBV12-4
clone size: .
D gene: TRBD1
CDR3 length: 15
CDR3 protein: CASSRPTGSYNEQFF
CDR3 DNA: TGTGCCAGCAGTCGACCGACAGGGTCCTACAATGAGCAGTTCTTC